A single sample is the source of the 3 T cell receptor beta chains below, sequenced in a study of cytomegalovirus exposure and HLA in healthy donors. Assay used: immunoSEQ multiplex PCR; TCRdb lists only in-frame clones, some missing. The table has about 65,000 clones, roughly 94% seen once. Source material: PBMCs. The receptors stem from a man between 18 and 35 years old in good health and CMV-seropositive.

The chain uses TRBV7-2 and TRBJ2-5; 8 bases match TRBD1. The CDR3 has 12 residues. The J segment lost 5 bases and the V segment lost 5 bases, leaving 1 base of the junction unmatched. Germline-derived CDR1 and CDR2 are SGHTA and FQGNSA. The CDR3 DNA is TGTGCCAGCAGCCGACAGGGGGAGACCCAGTACTTC. It codes for CASSRQGETQYF.

This rearrangement joins TRBV4-1 to TRBJ2-5; possible D gene TRBD1, 5 bases. Deletions cut 0 bases from V and 2 bases from J, with 10 bases between. The length of the CDR3 is 15 residues. Germline loops: CDR1 MGHRA, CDR2 YSYEKL. The CDR3 DNA is TGCGCCAGCAGCCAAGAGACAGAAGTACAAGAGACCCAGTACTTC. Translation gives CASSQETEVQETQYF.

Only a few counts were recorded for this clone. The chain has TRBV27 and TRBJ1-3; no clear D gene. Trimming stripped 4 bases from V and 0 bases from J, with 4 bases between. The CDR3 is 13 amino acids. CDR1 and CDR2 from the germline V gene are MNHEY and SMNVEV (reference sequence). CDR3 protein: CASSSVSGNTIYF. CDR3 DNA: TGTGCCAGCAGTTCCGTCTCTGGAAACACCATATATTTT.